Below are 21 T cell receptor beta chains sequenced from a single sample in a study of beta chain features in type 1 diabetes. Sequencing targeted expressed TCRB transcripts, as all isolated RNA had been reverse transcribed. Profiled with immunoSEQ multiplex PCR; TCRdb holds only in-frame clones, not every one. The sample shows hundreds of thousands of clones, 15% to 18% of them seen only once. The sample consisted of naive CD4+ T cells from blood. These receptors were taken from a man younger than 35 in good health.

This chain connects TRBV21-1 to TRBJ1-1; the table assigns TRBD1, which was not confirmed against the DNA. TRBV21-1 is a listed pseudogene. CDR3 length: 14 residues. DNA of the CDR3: TGTGCCAGCAGCCCATATGGCCTGAACACTGAAGCTTTCTTT. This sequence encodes CASSPYGLNTEAFF.

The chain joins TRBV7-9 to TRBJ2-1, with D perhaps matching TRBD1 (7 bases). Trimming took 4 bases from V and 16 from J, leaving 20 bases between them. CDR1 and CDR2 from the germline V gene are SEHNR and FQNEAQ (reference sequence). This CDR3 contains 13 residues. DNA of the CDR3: TGTGCCAGCAGCTCCGGGGGACAGACCCCATTCTTCTTC. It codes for CASSSGGQTPFFF.

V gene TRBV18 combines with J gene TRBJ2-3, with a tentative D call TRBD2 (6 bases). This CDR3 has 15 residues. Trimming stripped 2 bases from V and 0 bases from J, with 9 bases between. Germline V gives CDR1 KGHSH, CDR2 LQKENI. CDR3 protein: CASSPWAGSTDTQYF. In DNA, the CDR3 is TGTGCCAGCTCACCATGGGCGGGGAGCACAGATACGCAGTATTTT.

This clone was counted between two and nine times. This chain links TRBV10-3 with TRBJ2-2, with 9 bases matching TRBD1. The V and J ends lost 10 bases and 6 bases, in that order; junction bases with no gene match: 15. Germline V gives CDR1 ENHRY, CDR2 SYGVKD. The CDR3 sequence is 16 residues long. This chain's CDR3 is CASKLVRDRDAGELFF. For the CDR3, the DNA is TGTGCCAGCAAATTGGTCCGGGACAGGGATGCCGGGGAGCTGTTTTTT.

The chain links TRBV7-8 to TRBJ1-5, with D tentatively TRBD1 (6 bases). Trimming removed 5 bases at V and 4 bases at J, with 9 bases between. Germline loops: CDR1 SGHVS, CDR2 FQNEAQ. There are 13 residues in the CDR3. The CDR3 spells CASSLTGNQPQHF. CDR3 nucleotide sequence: TGTGCCAGCAGCCTAACAGGGAATCAGCCCCAGCATTTT.

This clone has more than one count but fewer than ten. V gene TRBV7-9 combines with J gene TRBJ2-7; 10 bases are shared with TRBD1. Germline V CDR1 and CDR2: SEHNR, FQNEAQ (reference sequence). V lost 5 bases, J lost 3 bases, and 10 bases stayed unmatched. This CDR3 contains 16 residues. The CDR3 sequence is CASSPRGDRGIYEQYF. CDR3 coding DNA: TGTGCCAGCAGCCCTCGAGGGGACAGGGGAATCTACGAGCAGTACTTC.

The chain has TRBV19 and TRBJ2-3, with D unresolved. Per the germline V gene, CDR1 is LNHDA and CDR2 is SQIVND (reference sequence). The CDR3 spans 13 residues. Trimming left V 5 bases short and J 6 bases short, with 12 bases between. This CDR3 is CASSFGPPDTQYF. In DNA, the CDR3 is TGTGCCAGTAGTTTTGGGCCCCCGGATACGCAGTATTTT.

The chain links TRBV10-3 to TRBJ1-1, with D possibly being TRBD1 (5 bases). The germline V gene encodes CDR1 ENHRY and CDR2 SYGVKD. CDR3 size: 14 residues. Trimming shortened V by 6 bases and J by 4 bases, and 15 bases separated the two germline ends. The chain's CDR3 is CAIRVSGDGTEAFF. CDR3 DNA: TGTGCCATCAGGGTTTCTGGGGACGGCACTGAAGCTTTCTTT.

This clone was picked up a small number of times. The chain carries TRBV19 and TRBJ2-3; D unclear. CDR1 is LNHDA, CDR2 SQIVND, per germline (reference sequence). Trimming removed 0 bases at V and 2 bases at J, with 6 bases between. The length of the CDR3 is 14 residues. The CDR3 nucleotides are TGTGCCAGTAGTATAGAGGCTTCCACAGATACGCAGTATTTT. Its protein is CASSIEASTDTQYF.

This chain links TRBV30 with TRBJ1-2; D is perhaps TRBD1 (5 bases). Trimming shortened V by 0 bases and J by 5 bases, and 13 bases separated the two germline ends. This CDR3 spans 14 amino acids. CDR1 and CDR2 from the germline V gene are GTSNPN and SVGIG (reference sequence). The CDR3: CAWSVGLEGYGYTF. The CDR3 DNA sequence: TGTGCCTGGAGTGTCGGCCTCGAGGGGTATGGCTACACCTTC.

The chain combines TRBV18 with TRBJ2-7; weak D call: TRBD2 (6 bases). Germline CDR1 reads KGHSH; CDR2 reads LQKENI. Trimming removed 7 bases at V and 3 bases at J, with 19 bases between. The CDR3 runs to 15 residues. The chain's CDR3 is CASLRDRGGHYEQYF. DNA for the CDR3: TGTGCCAGCTTACGGGACCGGGGAGGCCACTACGAGCAGTACTTC.

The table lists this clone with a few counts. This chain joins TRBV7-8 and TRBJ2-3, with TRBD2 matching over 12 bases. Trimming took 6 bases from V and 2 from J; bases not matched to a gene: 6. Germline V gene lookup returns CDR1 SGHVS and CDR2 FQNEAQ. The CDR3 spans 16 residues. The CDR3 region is CASRPRTSGITDTQYF. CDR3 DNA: TGTGCCAGCAGACCTAGGACTAGCGGGATCACAGATACGCAGTATTTT.

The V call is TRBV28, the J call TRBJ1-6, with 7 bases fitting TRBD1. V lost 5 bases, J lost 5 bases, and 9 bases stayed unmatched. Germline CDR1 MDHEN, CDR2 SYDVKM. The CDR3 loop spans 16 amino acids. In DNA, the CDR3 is TGTGCCAGCAGTATCTCACAGGGGATCAATAATTCACCCCTCCACTTT. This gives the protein CASSISQGINNSPLHF.

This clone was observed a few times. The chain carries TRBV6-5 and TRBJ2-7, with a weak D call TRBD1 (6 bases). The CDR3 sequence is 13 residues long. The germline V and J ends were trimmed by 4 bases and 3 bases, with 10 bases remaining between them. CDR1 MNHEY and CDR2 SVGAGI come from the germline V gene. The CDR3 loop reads CASSSQGFYEQYF. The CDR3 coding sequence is TGTGCCAGCAGTTCGCAGGGGTTCTACGAGCAGTACTTC.

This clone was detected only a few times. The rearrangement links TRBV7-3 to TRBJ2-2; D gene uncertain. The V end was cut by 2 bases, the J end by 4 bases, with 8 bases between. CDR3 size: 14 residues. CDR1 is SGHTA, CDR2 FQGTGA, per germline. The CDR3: CASSLVRATGELFF. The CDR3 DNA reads TGTGCCAGCAGCTTAGTTAGGGCCACCGGGGAGCTGTTTTTT.

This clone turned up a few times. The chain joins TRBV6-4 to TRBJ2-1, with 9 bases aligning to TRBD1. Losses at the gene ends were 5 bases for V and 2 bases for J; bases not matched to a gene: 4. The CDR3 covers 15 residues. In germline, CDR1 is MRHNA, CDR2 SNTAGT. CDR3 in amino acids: CASSRDRETYNEQFF. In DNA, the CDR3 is TGTGCCAGCAGTCGGGACAGGGAGACCTACAATGAGCAGTTCTTC.

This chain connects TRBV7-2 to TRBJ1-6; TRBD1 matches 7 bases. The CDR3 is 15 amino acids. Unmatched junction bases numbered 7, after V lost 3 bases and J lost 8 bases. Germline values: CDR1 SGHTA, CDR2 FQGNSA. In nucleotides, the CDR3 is TGTGCCAGCAGCTTCCCGACAGGGAGGTATTCACCCCTCCACTTT. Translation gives CASSFPTGRYSPLHF.

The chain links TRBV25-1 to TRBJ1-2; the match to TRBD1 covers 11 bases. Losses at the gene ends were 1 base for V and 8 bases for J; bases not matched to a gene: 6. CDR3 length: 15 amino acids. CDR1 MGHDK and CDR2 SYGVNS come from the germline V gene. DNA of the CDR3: TGTGCCAGCAGTGAATCCGGACAGGGGGCTAGAGGCTACACCTTC. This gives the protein CASSESGQGARGYTF.

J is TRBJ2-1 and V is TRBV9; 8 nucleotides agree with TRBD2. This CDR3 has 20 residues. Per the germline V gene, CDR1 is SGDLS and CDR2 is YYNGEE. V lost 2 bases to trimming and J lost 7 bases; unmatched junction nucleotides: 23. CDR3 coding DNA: TGTGCCAGCAGCGTTGTGTCCAGCGGAGCGGGGGACTTCGGGATTAATGAGCAGTTCTTC. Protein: CASSVVSSGAGDFGINEQFF.

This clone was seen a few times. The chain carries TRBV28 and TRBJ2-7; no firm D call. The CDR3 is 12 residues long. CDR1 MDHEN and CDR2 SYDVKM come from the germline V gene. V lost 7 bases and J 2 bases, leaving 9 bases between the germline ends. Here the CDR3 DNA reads TGTGCCAGCAAACAGCCAGCCTACGAGCAGTACTTC. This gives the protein CASKQPAYEQYF.

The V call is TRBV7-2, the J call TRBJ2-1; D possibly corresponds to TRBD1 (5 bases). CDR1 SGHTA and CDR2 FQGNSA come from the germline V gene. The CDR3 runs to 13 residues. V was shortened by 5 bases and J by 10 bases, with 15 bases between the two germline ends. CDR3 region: CASSPRGRQEQFF. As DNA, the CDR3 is TGTGCCAGCAGCCCAAGGGGTCGGCAAGAGCAGTTCTTC.